This T cell receptor beta chain was recorded in a study of OX40 agonist ivuxolimab in advanced cancers. Method: immunoSEQ multiplex PCR; TCRdb's copy keeps in-frame clones and lacks some. The sample has more than 45,000 clones, 85% seen once. The CDR3 has 16 residues. Germline CDR1 and CDR2: SGHVS and FQNEAQ. J was trimmed by 2 bases and V by 5 bases; bases with no gene match: 8. This receptor was obtained from an adult with an advanced solid tumor such as melanoma, head and neck, liver or kidney cancer. The material sequenced was CD4+ or CD8+ T cells sorted from blood, taken in a trial of the OX40 agonist ivuxolimab. The V and J genes are TRBV7-8 and TRBJ2-3; 9 bases match TRBD2. The CDR3 loop reads CASSQSSGTATDTQYF. The CDR3 DNA sequence: TGTGCCAGCAGCCAGTCTAGCGGGACAGCCACAGATACGCAGTATTTT.